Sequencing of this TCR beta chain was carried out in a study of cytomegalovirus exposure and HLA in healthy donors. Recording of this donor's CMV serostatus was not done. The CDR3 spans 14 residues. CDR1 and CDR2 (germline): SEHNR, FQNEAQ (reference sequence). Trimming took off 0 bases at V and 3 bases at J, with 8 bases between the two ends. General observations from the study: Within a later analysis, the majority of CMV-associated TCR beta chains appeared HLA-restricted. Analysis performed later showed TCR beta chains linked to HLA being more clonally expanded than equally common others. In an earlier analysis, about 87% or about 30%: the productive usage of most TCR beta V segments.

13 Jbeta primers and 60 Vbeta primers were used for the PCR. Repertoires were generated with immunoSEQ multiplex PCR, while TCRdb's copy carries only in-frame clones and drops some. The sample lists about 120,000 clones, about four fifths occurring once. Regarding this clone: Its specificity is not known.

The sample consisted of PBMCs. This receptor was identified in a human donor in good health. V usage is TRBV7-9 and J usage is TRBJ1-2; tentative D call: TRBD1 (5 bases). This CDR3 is CASSLAGHDYGYTF. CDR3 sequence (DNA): TGTGCCAGCAGCTTAGCAGGACATGACTATGGCTACACCTTC.